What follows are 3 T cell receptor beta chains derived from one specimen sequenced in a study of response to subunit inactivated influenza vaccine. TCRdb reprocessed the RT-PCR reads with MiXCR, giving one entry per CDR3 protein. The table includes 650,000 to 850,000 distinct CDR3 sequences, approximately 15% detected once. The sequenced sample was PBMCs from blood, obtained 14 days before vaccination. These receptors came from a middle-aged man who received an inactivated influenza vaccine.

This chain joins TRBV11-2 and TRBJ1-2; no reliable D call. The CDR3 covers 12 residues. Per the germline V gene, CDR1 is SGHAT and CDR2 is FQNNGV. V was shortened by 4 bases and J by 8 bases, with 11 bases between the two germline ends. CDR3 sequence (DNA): TGTGCCAGCAGCTACCGCACGCGAGGCTACACCTTC. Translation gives CASSYRTRGYTF.

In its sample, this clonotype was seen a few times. CDR3 protein: CASTGRPYEQYF. The CDR3 nucleotides are TGTGCCAGCACCGGCAGGCCCTACGAGCAGTACTTC. This rearrangement joins TRBV6-2 or TRBV6-3 to TRBJ2-7, with unresolved D. The CDR3 is made up of 12 amino acids. Deletions cut 7 bases from V and 2 bases from J, with 9 bases between. CDR1 is MNHEY, CDR2 SVGEGT, per germline.

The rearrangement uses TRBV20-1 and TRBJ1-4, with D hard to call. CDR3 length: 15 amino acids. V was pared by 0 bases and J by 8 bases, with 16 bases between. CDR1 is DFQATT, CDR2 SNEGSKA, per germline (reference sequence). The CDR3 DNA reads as TGCAGTGCTAGAGATCCCAGAGAAATCTGGGAAAAACTGTTTTTT. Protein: CSARDPREIWEKLFF.